This TCR beta chain derives from a study of shared clonotypes between healthy human individuals. About the research overall: Donors had three CD4 naive, three CD4 memory, two CD8 naive and one CD8 memory plate apiece. Broader study findings: How much donors shared clonotypes was expected to be affected by sequencing depth.

The input for sorted-subset replicate PCRs was around 0.2 ug DNA, around 30,000 T cell genomes. Assay used: immunoSEQ multiplex PCR; TCRdb lists only in-frame clones, some missing. Of about 2 million clones listed, roughly 94% are singletons. Adult Caucasians living in Nashville, Tennessee made up all of the donors. About this clone itself: Its antigen is not identified.

J gave up 1 base and V 3 bases, and 8 bases lay outside the gene matches. Germline CDR1 and CDR2: SGHNT and YENEEA. The CDR3 is 17 residues long. This chain connects TRBV11-3 to TRBJ1-4; 7 bases line up with TRBD1. The specimen sequenced was naive CD4+ T cells sorted from blood. Sample subset: CD45RA+ positively selected. The clonotype was recovered from a man aged 18 to 30 in good health. CDR3 in amino acids: CASSLTGSSETNEKLFF. The DNA of the CDR3 is TGTGCCAGCAGCTTGACAGGGTCATCGGAAACTAATGAAAAACTGTTTTTT.